This T cell receptor (beta chain) is drawn from a study of T cell clonality in common variable immunodeficiency (dated by TCRdb to 2015 to 2017). Results the study describes overall, beyond this receptor: Even though DNA input was the same, control samples had an average of about 89,000 unique sequences each, compared with 25,000 to 35,000 in CVID samples. CVID TCRbeta sequences were reported to have fewer deletions and N-nucleotide insertions and to lack highly modified clones with 13 or more V deletions. Fewer TCRbeta clones were shared among CVID subjects than among healthy controls (p < 0.0001). Patient heterogeneity within the CVID cohort put limits on correlating repertoire features with clinical complications. It was noted by the authors that sequencing of the repertoires of T cell subpopulations would be needed to clarify the cause of the increased clonality in CVID. Compared with healthy controls, CVID subjects showed increased TCRbeta clonality (t-test p = 0.018), a feature most characteristic of about a third of subjects.

Relative to germline, V is missing 1 base and J is missing 4 bases, with 4 bases of the junction outside any gene match. CDR1 and CDR2, looked up from the germline V gene (reference sequence), are GTSNPN and SVGIG. Including the terminal cysteine and phenylalanine, the CDR3 comprises 14 residues. Sequencing covers 33 bases of the CDR3, shown here with the frame starting at base 1. This clone was recorded many times. The antigen it recognizes is unknown. The read is 3 residues too short to cover the CDR3 end, so that end is filled in from the germline J gene. Standard criteria, namely reduction of serum IgG, IgA and/or IgM below the normal range together with specific antibody deficiency, were applied for the diagnosis of CVID. There were around 44 subjects in the CVID group (approximately 15 female and 29 male), ranging in age from 9 to 64 years, with a mean age of approximately 40. Both CVID patients and healthy controls were predominantly of Caucasian heritage. At the time of study participation, every CVID subject had been on replacement immunoglobulin therapy for one year or longer. At blood collection, none of the CVID subjects was ill or on immunomodulatory or immunosuppressive medication. From each donor, roughly 5 to 8 ml of heparinized peripheral whole blood was collected. Genomic DNA from adults with common variable immune deficiency (CVID) and from healthy adult controls was the source for sequencing TCRbeta CDR3 repertoires. To isolate peripheral blood mononuclear cells, diluted blood was subjected to density centrifugation over Hypaque 1077 or Ficoll-Paque. Genomic DNA was extracted from unsorted mononuclear cells by Qiagen column purification or by a centrifugation-based method.

Equivalent amounts of genomic DNA from CVID and control samples were used as sequencing input. For every sample, a 60 bp segment covering the rearranged TCRbeta CDR3 region was amplified and then sequenced. The immunoSEQ assay, a bias-corrected multiplex PCR combined with high-throughput sequencing, was used to amplify TCRbeta. Turning to the authors' computational methods: Every unique nucleotide sequence was considered a clone and was annotated with V, D and J genes, copy number and frequency. Sequences were labeled productive if in frame, and non-productive if out of frame or containing stop codons. As previously described, Shannon's entropy was used to calculate clonality. The predicted amino acid sequences of productive clones were used to derive mean CDR3 Kyte-Doolittle hydropathy. Scaled V gene usage was hierarchically clustered using Manhattan distance and complete linkage with the R hclust function. Sharing of clones by CDR3 amino acid sequence was evaluated through resampling of 12 repertoires per group over 100 rounds. Repertoires were searched for 70 published EBV-specific and 200 to 300 published CMV-specific TCRbeta sequences. After two CVID samples that produced fewer than 10,000 sequences were dropped from the analysis, around 40 CVID repertoires remained. TCRdb re-hosts the immuneACCESS table, in-frame sequences only. Its copies lack some clones; in the studies checked, an unresolved V gene accounts for under half of them, and the cause for the rest is not known. V and J calls and clone size are copied from that table; D and trimming were computed from the DNA. This sample was tabulated with around 24,000 clones, among which there are no singletons. More than 3.5% of the sample comes from the top ten.

The sample was peripheral blood mononuclear cells. The V and J segments used are TRBV30 and TRBJ2-1; TRBD2 lines up with 7 middle nucleotides. This receptor was identified in a human donor with common variable immunodeficiency. The covered CDR3 bases are TGTGCCTGGAGTGGACTAGCCGAGTACAATGAG. It specifies CAWSGLAEYNE. Given in full, the CDR3 is CAWSGLAEYNEQFF.